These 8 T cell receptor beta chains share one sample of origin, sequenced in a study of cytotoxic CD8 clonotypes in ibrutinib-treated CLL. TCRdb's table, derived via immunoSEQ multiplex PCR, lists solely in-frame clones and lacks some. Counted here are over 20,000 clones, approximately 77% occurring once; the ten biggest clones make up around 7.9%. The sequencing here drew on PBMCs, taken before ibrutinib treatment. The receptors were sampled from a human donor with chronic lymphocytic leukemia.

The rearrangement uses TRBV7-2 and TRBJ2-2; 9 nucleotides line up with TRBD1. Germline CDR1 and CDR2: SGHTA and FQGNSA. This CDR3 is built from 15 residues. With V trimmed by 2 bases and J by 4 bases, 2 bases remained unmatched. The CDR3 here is CASSLRDRVTGELFF. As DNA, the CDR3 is TGTGCCAGCAGCTTAAGGGACAGGGTCACCGGGGAGCTGTTTTTT.

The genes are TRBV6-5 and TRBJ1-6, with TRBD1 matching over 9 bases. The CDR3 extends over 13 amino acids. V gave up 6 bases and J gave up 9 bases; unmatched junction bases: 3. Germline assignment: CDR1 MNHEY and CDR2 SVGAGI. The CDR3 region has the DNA TGTGCCAGCAGCCCGGGACAGGGTTCACCCCTCCACTTT. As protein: CASSPGQGSPLHF.

CDR3 residues: CASSWIAGSLTDTQYF. The DNA of the CDR3 is TGTGCCAGCAGCTGGATAGCGGGATCCCTCACAGATACGCAGTATTTT. The chain recombines TRBV5-4 with TRBJ2-3; 8 positions agree with TRBD2. The CDR3 contains 16 residues. Trimming took 3 bases from V and 2 from J; bases not matched to a gene: 8. Germline-derived CDR1 and CDR2 are SGHNT and YYREEE (reference sequence). The whole variable domain, remainder taken from reference TRBV5-4 and TRBJ2-3, is ETGVTQSPTHLIKTRGQQVTLRCSSQSGHNTVSWYQQALGQGPQFIFQYYREEENGRGNFPPRFSGLQFPNYSSELNVNALELDDSALYLCASSWIAGSLTDTQYFGPGTRLTVL.

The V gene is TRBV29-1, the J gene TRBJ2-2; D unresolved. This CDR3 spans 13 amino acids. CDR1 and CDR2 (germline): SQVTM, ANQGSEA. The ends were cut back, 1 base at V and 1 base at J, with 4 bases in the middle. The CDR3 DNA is TGCAGCGTTGAAGCGGTGAACACCGGGGAGCTGTTTTTT. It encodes CSVEAVNTGELFF.

DNA for the CDR3: TGTGCCAGCAGTTTGGGACCTGTCGTGGGAGAGGACACTGAAGCTTTCTTT. As protein: CASSLGPVVGEDTEAFF. This chain connects TRBV28 to TRBJ1-1; a possible D gene is TRBD1 (5 bases). CDR1 is MDHEN, CDR2 SYDVKM, per germline. The CDR3 runs to 17 residues. Trimming removed 3 bases at V and 3 bases at J, with 20 bases between.

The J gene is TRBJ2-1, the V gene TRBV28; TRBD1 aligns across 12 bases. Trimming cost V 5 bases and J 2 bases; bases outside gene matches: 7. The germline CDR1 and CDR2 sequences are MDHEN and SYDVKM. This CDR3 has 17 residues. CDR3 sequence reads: CASSIRDRGRPYNEQFF. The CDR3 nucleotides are TGTGCCAGCAGTATCCGGGACAGGGGGCGCCCCTACAATGAGCAGTTCTTC.

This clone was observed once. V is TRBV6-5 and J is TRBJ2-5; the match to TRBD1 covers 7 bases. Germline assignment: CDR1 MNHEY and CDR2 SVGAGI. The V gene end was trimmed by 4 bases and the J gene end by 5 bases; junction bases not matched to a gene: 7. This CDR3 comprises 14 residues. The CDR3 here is CASSSIGGRETQYF. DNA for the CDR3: TGTGCCAGCAGTTCCATAGGGGGCAGGGAGACCCAGTACTTC.

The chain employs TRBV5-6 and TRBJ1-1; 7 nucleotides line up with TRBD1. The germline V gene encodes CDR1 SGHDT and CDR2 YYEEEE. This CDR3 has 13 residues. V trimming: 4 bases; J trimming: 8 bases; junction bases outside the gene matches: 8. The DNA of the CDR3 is TGTGCCAGCAGCGGGGGGACAGAAACGGAAGCTTTCTTT. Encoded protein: CASSGGTETEAFF.